What follows are 3 T cell receptor beta chains derived from one specimen sequenced in a study of shared clonotypes between healthy human individuals. Sequenced by immunoSEQ multiplex PCR; TCRdb stores in-frame clones only, minus some. This sample yields some 980,000 clones, of which less than 85% are seen a single time; about 1.5% belongs to the top ten. The sequencing sample was made of memory CD4+ T cells sorted from blood. This sample's subset: CD45RA-negative fraction. These receptors all come from a young man in good health.

V usage is TRBV29-1 and J usage is TRBJ1-2; D unresolved. CDR1 and CDR2 (germline): SQVTM, ANQGSEA. The CDR3 totals 10 residues. V lost 2 bases and J lost 7, with 5 bases in between. Written as DNA, the CDR3 is TGCAGCGTTGAATCGGGTGGCTACACCTTC. It codes for CSVESGGYTF.

This chain joins TRBV5-5 and TRBJ1-1; 8 nucleotides match TRBD1. The junction had 10 bases not matched to a gene; V was cut back by 4 bases and J by 2 bases. This CDR3 is built from 16 residues. In germline, CDR1 is SGHKS, CDR2 YYEKEE (reference sequence). CDR3 residues: CASSLDRAYTNTEAFF. For the CDR3, the DNA is TGTGCCAGCAGCCTGGACAGGGCGTACACTAACACTGAAGCTTTCTTT.

J is TRBJ1-5 and V is TRBV11-2; D remains ambiguous. The V gene's germline CDR1 is SGHAT and CDR2 FQNNGV. V dropped 0 bases and J dropped 0 bases, with 12 bases sitting between them. The CDR3 sequence is 17 residues long. CDR3 sequence (DNA): TGTGCCAGCAGCTTAGATCAAGGCACGGTTAGCAATCAGCCCCAGCATTTT. The encoded protein is CASSLDQGTVSNQPQHF.